These 32 T cell receptor beta chains were all obtained from the same sample, sequenced in a study of CD8+ T cells in alopecia areata. Extraction and reverse transcription of RNA yielded cDNA as the sequencing template. Clones were sequenced by immunoSEQ multiplex PCR, and TCRdb holds only the in-frame ones, with some missing. This sample has over 150,000 clones, with about 53% found just once. Treatment of the sample: oral pan-JAK inhibitor, 5-10 mg twice daily. Material: CD8+ T cells sorted from blood, obtained at week 24, from a patient treated with tofacitinib. The receptors derive from a human donor with alopecia areata.

This clone was detected only a few times. The rearrangement uses TRBV29-1 and TRBJ1-1; D is perhaps TRBD1 (6 bases). Looked up from germline, CDR1 is SQVTM and CDR2 is ANQGSEA. V was trimmed by 7 bases and J by 4 bases, leaving 16 bases between them. This CDR3 is 13 amino acids long. The CDR3 DNA sequence: TGCAGCGGGAAACAGGGTAGTAGCACTGAAGCTTTCTTT. Its protein product is CSGKQGSSTEAFF.

This chain uses TRBV6-1 with TRBJ2-1, with D unresolved. V shed 2 bases and J shed 10 bases, with 9 bases lying between them. CDR1 and CDR2 (germline): MNHNS, SASEGT. This CDR3 is built from 12 residues. CDR3 coding DNA: TGTGCCAGCAGTGAATTCAACGGCGAGCAGTTCTTC. It encodes CASSEFNGEQFF.

The chain is built from TRBV6-1 and TRBJ2-7; D may be TRBD1 (5 bases). The CDR3 runs to 13 residues. Germline CDR1 and CDR2: MNHNS and SASEGT. Trimming took off 1 base at V and 6 bases at J, with 10 bases between the two ends. CDR3 protein: CASSEVIGVEQYF. The CDR3 DNA sequence: TGTGCCAGCAGTGAAGTCATAGGGGTCGAGCAGTACTTC.

The CDR3 loop reads CASSRESTDTQYF. As DNA, the CDR3 is TGTGCCAGCAGCCGGGAAAGCACAGATACGCAGTATTTT. This chain joins TRBV11-2 and TRBJ2-3; tentatively, D is TRBD2 (5 bases). Germline loops: CDR1 SGHAT, CDR2 FQNNGV. CDR3 length: 13 residues. V lost 5 bases to trimming and J lost 0 bases, with 6 bases between them.

The chain links TRBV7-9 to TRBJ2-2, with D possibly being TRBD2 (5 bases). Trimming left V 8 bases short and J 5 bases short, with 18 bases between. CDR1 is SEHNR and CDR2 is FQNEAQ in the germline V gene (reference sequence). CDR3 length: 15 amino acids. CDR3 bases: TGTGCCAGCCGTTGGCAACAGAGGGAAACCGGGGAGCTGTTTTTT. Translating gives CASRWQQRETGELFF.

Notes on this clone: Its ends do not fully match the called genes, so a read error is possible. This chain links TRBV5-1 with TRBJ2-7, with unresolved D. Germline V lookup: CDR1 SGHRS, CDR2 YFSETQ. The CDR3 has 13 residues. CDR3 loop: CASSLGRNYEQYF. The DNA of the CDR3 is TGCGCCAGCAGTTTGGGAAGAAATTACGAGCAGTACTTC.

The V call is TRBV2, the J call TRBJ2-7; 7 bases align to TRBD1. The length of the CDR3 is 15 residues. Trimming at V came to 4 bases and at J to 2 bases, leaving 8 bases not matched to a gene. The germline CDR1 and CDR2 sequences are SNHLY and FYNNEI. CDR3 amino acids: CASSARQGWTYEQYF. In nucleotides, the CDR3 is TGTGCCAGCAGTGCCCGACAGGGTTGGACCTACGAGCAGTACTTC.

V usage is TRBV11-2 and J usage is TRBJ1-2; TRBD1 is a possible D gene (5 bases). Germline-derived CDR1 and CDR2 are SGHAT and FQNNGV. Trimming took off 1 base at V and 4 bases at J, with 7 bases between the two ends. The CDR3 extends over 13 amino acids. The DNA of the CDR3 is TGTGCCAGCAGCTTAGGGACACTCTATGGCTACACCTTC. Its protein is CASSLGTLYGYTF.

This clone was observed a few times. V and J are TRBV2 and TRBJ2-3; 8 nucleotides line up with TRBD2. Germline V CDR1 and CDR2: SNHLY, FYNNEI. V was clipped by 3 bases and J by 1 base; unmatched bases: 3. The CDR3 is made up of 15 amino acids. As DNA, the CDR3 is TGTGCCAGCAGTGACGGTAGCGGGGGCACAGATACGCAGTATTTT. Translated, it gives CASSDGSGGTDTQYF.

The chain couples TRBV27 to TRBJ2-7; 7 bases map to TRBD2. The CDR3 totals 15 residues. V dropped 5 bases and J dropped 3; count of bases not matched to a gene: 10. Germline CDR1 and CDR2: MNHEY and SMNVEV (reference sequence). The DNA of the CDR3 is TGTGCCAGCAGTCAAACCGCGGGAGCCCTCTACGAGCAGTACTTC. As protein: CASSQTAGALYEQYF.

This clone appeared a few times. This chain connects TRBV2 to TRBJ2-3; D tentatively fits TRBD1 or TRBD2 (5 bases each). Trimming cost V 7 bases and J 0 bases, with 11 bases left between them. Looked up from germline, CDR1 is SNHLY and CDR2 is FYNNEI. The CDR3 covers 14 residues. DNA for the CDR3: TGTGCCAGCACTCCGGGACCCAGCACAGATACGCAGTATTTT. As protein: CASTPGPSTDTQYF.

The chain couples TRBV7-9 to TRBJ1-6; 9 bases are a match to TRBD1. The ends lost 5 bases at V and 9 bases at J; junction bases unmatched: 5. Per germline, CDR1 SEHNR and CDR2 FQNEAQ (reference sequence). This CDR3 has 14 amino acids. This CDR3 is CASSKPGQGSPLHF. DNA of the CDR3: TGTGCCAGCAGCAAACCGGGACAGGGTTCACCCCTCCACTTT.

A word on this clone: Other DNA sequences in the sample encode the same CDR3. This chain joins TRBV7-6 and TRBJ1-5; 9 bases are shared with TRBD1. This CDR3 has 13 residues. The V gene end was trimmed by 5 bases and the J gene end by 6 bases; junction bases not matched to a gene: 2. Germline CDR1 SGHVS, CDR2 FNYEAQ. The CDR3 here is CASSPDRGQPQHF. DNA of the CDR3: TGTGCCAGCAGCCCGGACAGGGGTCAGCCCCAGCATTTT.

The CDR3 reads CSVPGQGNGYTF. CDR3 nucleotide sequence: TGCAGCGTACCGGGACAGGGCAATGGCTACACCTTC. V gene TRBV29-1 combines with J gene TRBJ1-2, with 9 nucleotides matching TRBD1. The CDR3 length is 12 residues. The V segment lost 6 bases and the J segment 6 bases; nucleotides outside the gene matches: 5. Germline-derived CDR1 and CDR2 are SQVTM and ANQGSEA.

This chain's CDR3 is CASSLSRGRTDTQYF. The CDR3 nucleotides read TGTGCCAGCAGTTTATCCCGGGGGCGCACAGATACGCAGTATTTT. V usage is TRBV27 and J usage is TRBJ2-3; D possibly matches TRBD1 or TRBD2 (6 bases each). Germline assignment: CDR1 MNHEY and CDR2 SMNVEV (reference sequence). The CDR3 loop spans 15 amino acids. Deletions cut 0 bases from V and 1 base from J, with 8 bases between.

The chain has TRBV10-3 and TRBJ2-2; D might be TRBD1 or TRBD2, each matching 5 bases. Trimming took 1 base from V and 4 from J, leaving 13 bases between them. Germline V gene data show CDR1 as ENHRY and CDR2 as SYGVKD. The CDR3 extends over 16 amino acids. CDR3 amino acids: CAISELGDVITGELFF. In nucleotides, the CDR3 is TGTGCCATCAGTGAGTTAGGGGACGTAATCACCGGGGAGCTGTTTTTT.

This clone was detected once. CDR3: CACSTGQVNTEAFF. CDR3 coding DNA: TGTGCCTGCTCTACCGGACAGGTCAACACTGAAGCTTTCTTT. The chain is built from TRBV30 and TRBJ1-1, with 7 bases lining up with TRBD1. The CDR3 length is 14 residues. Trimming removed 6 bases from V and 2 bases from J; junction bases left unmatched: 9. CDR1 and CDR2 (germline): GTSNPN, SVGIG (reference sequence).

This clone has more than one count but fewer than ten. The chain recombines TRBV2 with TRBJ1-5, with D unclear. V was trimmed by 3 bases and J by 1 base, leaving 10 bases between them. There are 15 residues in the CDR3. Looked up from germline, CDR1 is SNHLY and CDR2 is FYNNEI. CDR3 residues: CASSEVTVSNQPQHF. DNA of the CDR3: TGTGCCAGCAGTGAGGTTACAGTGAGCAATCAGCCCCAGCATTTT.

The gene calls are TRBV7-9 and TRBJ1-1; TRBD1 matches 8 bases. With 5 bases clipped from V and 3 bases from J, the junction kept 5 bases outside the gene matches. The CDR3 spans 14 residues. Germline CDR1 and CDR2: SEHNR and FQNEAQ (reference sequence). CDR3 sequence (DNA): TGTGCCAGCAGCCCAGGACAGGGATACACTGAAGCTTTCTTT. It codes for CASSPGQGYTEAFF. Full variable domain (remainder filled in from reference TRBV7-9 and TRBJ1-1): DTGVSQNPRHKITKRGQNVTFRCDPISEHNRLYWYRQTLGQGPEFLTYFQNEAQLEKSRLLSDRFSAERPKGSFSTLEIQRTEQGDSAMYLCASSPGQGYTEAFFGQGTRLTVV.

The chain recombines TRBV27 with TRBJ2-2; 9 positions match TRBD1. The CDR3 totals 15 residues. V lost 4 bases to trimming and J lost 5 bases; unmatched junction nucleotides: 5. Looked up from germline, CDR1 is MNHEY and CDR2 is SMNVEV (reference sequence). The CDR3 region is CASSWRGQGTGELFF. As DNA, the CDR3 is TGTGCCAGCAGTTGGAGGGGACAGGGTACCGGGGAGCTGTTTTTT.

A few counts support this clone. The CDR3 sequence: CSVEDTVSLQTQYF. The CDR3 DNA is TGCAGCGTTGAAGACACAGTGTCGCTGCAGACCCAGTACTTC. The chain recombines TRBV29-1 with TRBJ2-5, with no clear D. The V end lost 0 bases, the J end lost 6 bases, and 14 bases lay between the germline ends. The CDR3 spans 14 residues. The germline CDR1 and CDR2 sequences are SQVTM and ANQGSEA.

The gene calls are TRBV9 and TRBJ1-6; possible D gene TRBD1, 5 bases. The germline gives CDR1 SGDLS, CDR2 YYNGEE. The V end lost 4 bases, the J end lost 7 bases, and 21 bases lay between the germline ends. This CDR3 spans 17 amino acids. The CDR3 DNA sequence: TGTGCCAGCAGCCCACGAGCGGGAGACAGTCCGAATTCACCCCTCCACTTT. It specifies CASSPRAGDSPNSPLHF.

The chain has TRBV20-1 and TRBJ2-1; D possibly corresponds to TRBD2 (5 bases). Looked up from germline, CDR1 is DFQATT and CDR2 is SNEGSKA (reference sequence). Trimming shortened V by 6 bases and J by 10 bases, and 13 bases separated the two germline ends. The CDR3 is made up of 11 amino acids. In DNA form, the CDR3 reads TGCAGTGCCGGGGTTAGTGGGGAGCAGTTCTTC. Translation: CSAGVSGEQFF.

This rearrangement joins TRBV6-5 to TRBJ2-1; a weak D match, TRBD2 (6 bases). V lost 4 bases and J 3 bases, leaving 13 bases between the germline ends. The CDR3 contains 15 residues. CDR1 and CDR2 from the germline V gene are MNHEY and SVGAGI. In DNA form, the CDR3 reads TGTGCCAGCAGTTCCCGGGACTCCATCTACAATGAGCAGTTCTTC. It is translated as CASSSRDSIYNEQFF.

The V and J genes are TRBV7-9 and TRBJ2-3; D tentatively reads TRBD1 or TRBD2 (5 bases each). With 5 bases removed from V and 2 bases from J, the gap between germline ends came to 17 bases. Germline V gene lookup returns CDR1 SEHNR and CDR2 FQNEAQ (reference sequence). The CDR3 length is 16 residues. CDR3 residues: CASSNWGPTTTDTQYF. CDR3 in DNA: TGTGCCAGCAGCAATTGGGGACCGACGACCACAGATACGCAGTATTTT.

This chain links TRBV7-2 with TRBJ1-6; D call uncertain. This CDR3 is built from 14 residues. V was trimmed by 5 bases and J by 1 base, leaving 6 bases between them. Germline V gene data show CDR1 as SGHTA and CDR2 as FQGNSA. Here the CDR3 DNA reads TGTGCCAGCAGCGACGTGTCCTATAATTCACCCCTCCACTTT. This codes for CASSDVSYNSPLHF.

The chain uses TRBV14 and TRBJ2-2, with 7 bases identical to TRBD1. The germline CDR1 and CDR2 sequences are SGHDN and FVKESK. The CDR3 covers 15 residues. The trim removed 4 bases at V and 5 bases at J, leaving 7 bases unmatched. DNA for the CDR3: TGTGCCAGCAGCCTCCACAGGGGTAATACCGGGGAGCTGTTTTTT. It yields the protein CASSLHRGNTGELFF.

In this sample, this clone turned up a few times. The chain carries TRBV19 and TRBJ2-2; D is perhaps TRBD1 (5 bases). Trimming removed 6 bases at V and 0 bases at J, with 8 bases between. CDR1 is LNHDA, CDR2 SQIVND, per germline (reference sequence). There are 14 residues in the CDR3. CDR3 in DNA: TGTGCCAGTAGGGACAACCCGAACACCGGGGAGCTGTTTTTT. The encoded protein is CASRDNPNTGELFF. The full variable domain, its missing parts supplied by reference TRBV19 and TRBJ2-2, is DGGITQSPKYLFRKEGQNVTLSCEQNLNHDAMYWYRQDPGQGLRLIYYSQIVNDFQKGDIAEGYSVSREKKESFPLTVTSAQKNPTAFYLCASRDNPNTGELFFGEGSRLTVL.

This clone was counted a few times. The chain has TRBV5-6 and TRBJ2-2; 7 bases are shared with TRBD2. Germline CDR1 and CDR2: SGHDT and YYEEEE. The ends lost 2 bases at V and 0 bases at J; junction bases unmatched: 1. The CDR3 covers 15 residues. CDR3 loop: CASSLGLANTGELFF. CDR3 in DNA: TGTGCCAGCAGCTTAGGACTAGCGAACACCGGGGAGCTGTTTTTT.

This clone showed up just a few times. This chain connects TRBV7-9 to TRBJ2-4; 9 positions match TRBD1. The CDR3 consists of 17 residues. Unmatched junction bases numbered 10, after V lost 0 bases and J lost 7 bases. Germline loops: CDR1 SEHNR, CDR2 FQNEAQ (reference sequence). The CDR3 bases are TGTGCCAGCAGCTTAGCCTCACAGGGGGCGGAGAGGAACATTCAGTACTTC. Amino acids: CASSLASQGAERNIQYF.

The V gene is TRBV4-3, the J gene TRBJ2-5; 9 bases match TRBD2. The germline V gene has CDR1 LGHNA and CDR2 YSLEER. CDR3 size: 14 residues. J lost 13 bases, V lost 0 bases, and 9 bases had no gene match. CDR3 DNA: TGCGCCAGCAGCCAAGATAGGACTAGCGAACCGCCGTACTTC. Translating it yields CASSQDRTSEPPYF.

The chain employs TRBV29-1 and TRBJ2-5; D remains ambiguous. CDR1 and CDR2 (germline): SQVTM, ANQGSEA. This CDR3 is built from 18 residues. Trimming pared 4 bases from V and 4 bases from J, leaving 28 bases between. CDR3 region: CSVVKITGVSKIGETQYF. The CDR3 nucleotides are TGCAGCGTTGTTAAGATCACGGGCGTTTCGAAAATTGGAGAGACCCAGTACTTC.